The entry below describes one TCR beta chain. This clonotype has only a few counts. The target of this receptor is not known. Per-nucleotide qualities are absent, and no much larger clonotype sits a single base away. This specimen's time point label, interpreted: sample taken at primary tumor resection. Donors were 65 to 85 patients with early-stage, untreated non-small cell lung cancer from the lung TRACERx cohort. Whole RNA extracted from tumor and nontumor lung tissue, or from cryopreserved PBMC samples, was used for TCR sequencing without cell sorting. Only patients with enough RNA available from two or more tumor regions were chosen for TCR sequencing. Tumor and adjacent nontumor lung specimens were reviewed by a lung pathologist before selection. Library method: 5' RACE. Instrument used: NextSeq 500. In the TCR library protocol, a unique molecular identifier was attached to each TCR cDNA molecule so that PCR and sequencing errors could be corrected. On the authors' methods: TCR identification, UMI-based error correction and CDR3 extraction were performed with Decombinator tools. Expanded TCRs were defined as those above a frequency of 2 per 1,000, corresponding to the top 1% of the tumor frequency distribution. Expanded tumor TCRs statistically deemed absent (corrected P<0.05) from at least one tumor region were classed as regional, and all other expanded tumor TCRs were classed as ubiquitous. Renyi diversity was calculated using the R vegan package after each repertoire was subsampled 100 times to 5,000 TCRs. CDR3 similarity networks were constructed using string-kernel similarity of amino acid triplets, with links drawn between CDR3s whose pairwise similarity was above 0.82. TCRdb cleaned the public reads at Q25 with fastp, built clones with MiXCR and kept in-frame beta chains. A single entry per CDR3 protein holds the most common genes and DNA from its merged rows. TCRdb assigned the V and J calls; the authors' analysis was not used. The sample contains some 21,000 distinct CDR3 sequences, 5% to 7% of them found a single time. Under 13% of the sample rests with the top ten.

This sample is drawn from a study of spatial heterogeneity in lung cancer (dated by TCRdb to about 2019). For the study in its entirety: Beta-chain transcripts were consistently detected in greater numbers than alpha-chain transcripts, which likely reflects a higher abundance of beta-chain transcripts. Both alpha and beta chains were TCR-sequenced in around 220 tumor regions, fewer than 80 matched nontumor lung samples and over 55 PBMC samples obtained at surgery. The study quantitatively compared TCR alpha and beta repertoires across multiple tumor regions, matched nontumor lung and blood in non-small cell lung cancer. A strong correlation was found between TCR transcript counts in tumor regions and a T cell transcriptional module score from matched bulk RNA-seq. Nonsynonymous mutation counts, determined by whole-exome sequencing of tumor tissue, were related to TCR repertoire features. In the raw uncorrected reads, each unique combination of TCR and UMI appeared more than ten times on average. Beyond this particular receptor, the publication reports: Additional single-cell paired TCR alpha and beta sequencing was considered necessary to confirm, at a functional level, the hypothesis that regional TCRs recognize regional mutations. TCR-seq was estimated to cover only approximately 6.6% of tumor T cells for alpha chains and about 13% for beta chains. The tumor nonsynonymous mutation count correlated with the number of expanded intratumoral alpha and beta TCRs. Counts of ubiquitous and regional expanded TCRs were found to correlate with counts of ubiquitous and regional nonsynonymous mutations, respectively.

The sequencing here drew on lung tumor tissue, taken at surgery. The origin of this receptor is a male donor with early-stage non-small cell lung cancer.

The CDR3 region reads CASSPTGGEEKLFF. The DNA reads TGTGCCAGCAGCCCGACAGGGGGTGAGGAAAAACTGTTTTTT. The receptor chain draws on TRBV7-9 and TRBJ1-4; 9 central nucleotides agree with TRBD1. V is trimmed back by 5 bases and J by 8 bases, and the junction contains 6 bases that no gene match accounts for. The germline V gene (reference sequence) yields SEHNR for CDR1 and FQNEAQ for CDR2. CDR3 length: 14 amino acids, cysteine to phenylalanine. Only the CDR3 portion is preserved as DNA: 42 bases, with reading frame beginning at the first base.